The text below deals with one T cell receptor (beta chain). Its antigen is as yet unknown. Researchers prepared the TRB cDNA libraries using 5' RACE with UMI labels. TCRdb re-called the 5' RACE reads and shows each CDR3 protein once, DNA omitted. The listing records about 82,000 distinct CDR3 sequences. These data originate in a study of CXCR3-negative and CXCR3-positive naive CD8 T cells. The CDR3 is made up of 14 amino acids. Germline V gene sequence: CDR1 SEHNR, CDR2 FQNEAQ (reference sequence). Overall study results and limits: Cryopreservation partially lowered CXCR3 expression, so most assays used fresh PBMCs.

The J gene is TRBJ1-2, the V gene TRBV7-9; TCRdb calls TRBD1, which cannot be checked without DNA. The sequence was collected from a human donor in good health. Some clones in this sample may be carry-over from other donors' samples. Sample: naive CXCR3- CD8+ T cells from blood. As for subset: CD45RO-CCR7+CD27+CD95- naive CD8+ T cells lacking CXCR3 (TNR3-). The CDR3 loop reads CASSAPGQGNGYTF.